These 7 T cell receptor beta chains were sequenced from one sample in a study of T cells in Graves' hyperthyroidism and ophthalmopathy. There were TCR beta CDR3 regions amplified from RNA transcripts. During a first-round RT-PCR of the TCR CDR3, the HTBI primer set was used. One entry per CDR3 protein results from TCRdb running MiXCR on the multiplex PCR reads. The data contain about 520,000 distinct CDR3 sequences, roughly 20% of them singletons. Sample: blood. The receptors here all came from a man between 18 and 35 years old with Graves' hyperthyroidism.

This clonotype has more than one count but fewer than ten. J is TRBJ1-2 and V is TRBV30, with D tentatively TRBD1 (5 bases). The V gene's germline CDR1 is GTSNPN and CDR2 SVGIG (reference sequence). V was pared by 1 base and J by 8 bases, with 11 bases between. The CDR3 totals 12 residues. CDR3 DNA: TGTGCCTGGAGTGACGGGGCAAGGGGCTACACCTTC. Its protein product is CAWSDGARGYTF. Full variable domain (rest looked up from reference TRBV30 and TRBJ1-2): SQTIHQWPATLVQPVGSPLSLECTVEGTSNPNLYWYRQAAGRGLQLLFYSVGIGQISSEVPQNLSASRPQDRQFILSSKKLLLSDSGFYLCAWSDGARGYTFGSGTRLTVV.

This clonotype was found many times. V gene TRBV6-5 combines with J gene TRBJ1-5; D unclear. This CDR3 has 16 amino acids. V dropped 4 bases and J dropped 4 bases, with 17 bases sitting between them. In germline, CDR1 is MNHEY, CDR2 SVGAGI. The CDR3 spells CASSFEKGILNQPQHF. The CDR3 coding sequence is TGTGCCAGCAGTTTCGAAAAAGGGATATTAAATCAGCCCCAGCATTTT.

This clonotype was observed at least ten times. This chain connects TRBV6-1 to TRBJ1-1; 10 positions agree with TRBD1. CDR1 is MNHNS, CDR2 SASEGT, per germline. The CDR3 is 14 residues long. The J segment lost 4 bases and the V segment lost 3 bases, leaving 2 bases of the junction unmatched. The CDR3 region has the DNA TGTGCCAGCAGTGATCGGACAGGGGGCACTGAAGCTTTCTTT. Its translation: CASSDRTGGTEAFF.

The genes are TRBV12-3 or TRBV12-4 and TRBJ2-5; the match to TRBD1 covers 10 bases. This CDR3 is built from 14 residues. Unmatched junction bases numbered 5, after V lost 5 bases and J lost 5 bases. This CDR3 is CASSTPGQGETQYF. The CDR3 region has the DNA TGTGCCAGCAGTACGCCGGGACAGGGGGAGACCCAGTACTTC.

The chain uses TRBV6-2 or TRBV6-3 and TRBJ1-2; D not certain. CDR1 is MNHEY, CDR2 SVGEGT, per germline. This CDR3 contains 13 residues. Trimming pared 11 bases from V and 0 bases from J, leaving 13 bases between. This CDR3 reads CALRSSANYGYTF. DNA for the CDR3: TGTGCCCTTCGTTCTTCCGCTAACTATGGCTACACCTTC.

This clonotype has a count of ten or more. J is TRBJ1-5 and V is TRBV5-1; D uncertain. Germline loops: CDR1 SGHRS, CDR2 YFSETQ. The V end was cut by 4 bases, the J end by 1 base, with 15 bases between. The CDR3 is made up of 16 amino acids. CDR3 nucleotide sequence: TGCGCCAGCAGCGACCAACCGATGGACAGCAATCAGCCCCAGCATTTT. This encodes CASSDQPMDSNQPQHF.

This clonotype was detected many times. J is TRBJ2-5 and V is TRBV12-3 or TRBV12-4; D unresolved. V shed 3 bases and J shed 0 bases, with 11 bases lying between them. The CDR3 loop spans 15 amino acids. This chain's CDR3 is CASSFDSMYQETQYF. The CDR3 bases are TGTGCCAGCAGTTTTGATTCGATGTACCAAGAGACCCAGTACTTC.